The source of this T cell receptor beta chain is a study of CXCR3-negative and CXCR3-positive naive CD8 T cells (dated by TCRdb to between 2018 and 2021). Some background on the complete study: In total, 120 million to 150 million TRB reads were obtained, which works out to roughly 1.5 +/- 0.3 million reads per library. Diversity and physicochemical repertoire analyses were performed on some 10 donors pooled from two independent experiments. The TRBV-TRBJ cluster analysis covered naive subsets from roughly five donors and memory cells from 3 donors.

For every CD8+ T cell subset, fewer than 350,000 cells were flow-sorted straight into RLT lysis buffer, and each subset was sorted in triplicate. To exclude memory contaminants, naive CD8+ T cells were stringently defined as CD45RO-CCR7+CD27+CD95-. Peripheral blood mononuclear cells were isolated from buffy coats using standard density gradient centrifugation. Naive CXCR3-negative and CXCR3-positive CD8+ T cells were flow-sorted using a FACSAria III. An RNeasy Mini Kit was used to extract total RNA from the sorted cells. Study-wide conclusions, independent of this receptor: Naive CXCR3-negative and CXCR3-positive cells from the same donor showed similar TRBV-TRBJ usage, whereas memory cells showed distinct patterns. Compared with CXCR3-negative naive cells, CXCR3-positive naive cells had TRB CDR3s with higher hydrophobicity (lower Kidera factor 4), lower energy, and higher strength and volume indices. Because surface CD5, which is linked to self-reactivity in mice, was comparable between the naive subsets, TCR interaction strength was also inferred from TRB CDR3 physicochemical properties. Both naive subsets had comparably high repertoire diversity, while memory CD8+ T cells had much lower repertoire diversity. Freshly isolated PBMCs were used for most assays because CXCR3 expression partially decreased after cryopreservation.

Remarks on this clonotype: No cognate antigen has been identified for it.

From the cysteine through the phenylalanine, the CDR3 covers 17 amino acids. The record lacks a DNA sequence. The CDR1 and CDR2 encoded by the germline V gene are LGHNA and YSLEER. The data were produced on a NextSeq 550. The Human TCR Profiling Kit (MiLaboratory) was used to make UMI-labeled 5' RACE TRB cDNA libraries. cDNA synthesis used the entire amount of extracted RNA, and PCR amplification then used the entire amount of cDNA produced. Libraries were prepared in parallel with an identical number of PCR cycles. As for how the authors treated the data: With a minimum of two reads required per UMI, MIGEC and MiXCR pulled out about 53,000 +/- 10,000 unique UMI-labeled TRB cDNA molecules from each library. On average, each library contained approximately 40,000 +/- 10,000 functional in-frame TRB CDR3 nucleotide clonotypes without stop codons. After downsampling to 5000 UMI-labeled TRB molecules per sample, diversity metrics, including normalized Shannon-Wiener and Chao1, were computed in VDJtools. VDJtools was used to calculate clonotype-size-weighted physicochemical properties of the central five CDR3 residues, namely interaction energy, strength, volume and Kidera factor 4. The reads went through TCRdb reprocessing, and each CDR3 protein sequence gets one entry with no DNA. Clone size and V and J calls follow TCRdb, not the original study. This sample's table has entries for under 50,000 distinct CDR3 sequences. Around 2.5% of the sample belongs to the ten largest clones.

This clonotype originated in a human donor in good health. Some clones in this sample may be carry-over from other donors' samples. What was sequenced was naive CXCR3- CD8+ T cells from blood. The cell subset or site label here, explained by the study, means: CD45RO-CCR7+CD27+CD95- naive CD8+ T cells lacking CXCR3 (TNR3-). The chain is assembled from TRBV4-3 and TRBJ2-6; as DNA is missing, the TRBD1 call by TCRdb cannot be tested. CDR3 reads: CASSQETGGSGANVLTF.